Detailed here is one TCR beta chain. Its antigen is undetermined. This sample was included in a study of siplizumab effects on memory and regulatory T cells. Overall study findings and caveats: The study found that siplizumab significantly reduced alloreactive sequences traceable to unstimulated CD4+ memory cells. Alloreactive CD4+ clones that could be mapped were on average about 64% Treg-derived with siplizumab, against 25% to 30% in controls. Naive T cells appeared more varied than memory cells and looked like key alloresponse contributors. Assignment to unstimulated subsets succeeded for only a minor fraction of the alloreactive clones.

The germline V and J ends were trimmed by 6 bases and 13 bases, with 19 bases remaining between them. The germline V gene encodes CDR1 KGHSH and CDR2 LQKENI. This CDR3 contains 13 residues. Using immunoSEQ multiplex PCR, the repertoire was profiled, and TCRdb retains in-frame clones only, with some absent. The sample holds some 100,000 clones; about 92% are singletons and the top ten take 0.73%. The clonotype originates from a human donor in good health. The V and J genes are TRBV18 and TRBJ2-1; D remains ambiguous. Sequencing was carried out using Tregs sorted from blood. CDR3 in DNA: TGTGCCAGCTCTTCTGAAGGACCCTCACACCAGTTCTTC. Translated: CASSSEGPSHQFF.